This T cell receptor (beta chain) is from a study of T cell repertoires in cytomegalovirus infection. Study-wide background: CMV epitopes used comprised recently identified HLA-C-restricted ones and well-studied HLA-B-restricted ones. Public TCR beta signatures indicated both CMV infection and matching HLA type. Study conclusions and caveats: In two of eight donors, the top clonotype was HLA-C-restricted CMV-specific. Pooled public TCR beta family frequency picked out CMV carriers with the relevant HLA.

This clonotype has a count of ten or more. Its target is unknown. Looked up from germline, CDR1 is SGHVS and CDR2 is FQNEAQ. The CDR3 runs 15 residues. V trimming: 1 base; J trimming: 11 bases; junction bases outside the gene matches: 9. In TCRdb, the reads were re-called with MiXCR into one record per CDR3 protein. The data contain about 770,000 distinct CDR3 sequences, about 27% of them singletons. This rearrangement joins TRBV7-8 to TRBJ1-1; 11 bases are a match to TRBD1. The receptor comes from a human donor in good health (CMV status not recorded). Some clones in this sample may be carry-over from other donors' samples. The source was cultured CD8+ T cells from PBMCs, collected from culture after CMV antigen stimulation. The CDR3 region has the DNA TGTGCCAGCAGCTTAGATGGGACAGGGGGGGTTGAGGCTTTCTTT. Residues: CASSLDGTGGVEAFF.